This T cell receptor (beta chain) was found in a study of blood T cell repertoires in COVID-19. Repertoires were generated with immunoSEQ multiplex PCR, while TCRdb's copy carries only in-frame clones and drops some. In the table there are approximately 190,000 clones, roughly 84% of which are singletons. Germline CDR1 is MNHEY and CDR2 is SVGEGT. This CDR3 comprises 14 residues. The V end lost 5 bases, the J end lost 0 bases, and 10 bases lay between the germline ends. The sequence came from a woman between 40 and 50 years old who had recovered from COVID-19. The V gene is TRBV6-2 or TRBV6-3, the J gene TRBJ1-1, with D possibly TRBD1 on 6 matching bases. Sequencing input: peripheral blood. CDR3 region: CASSLGHLNTEAFF. Here the CDR3 DNA reads TGTGCCAGCAGTCTGGGACATTTGAACACTGAAGCTTTCTTT.